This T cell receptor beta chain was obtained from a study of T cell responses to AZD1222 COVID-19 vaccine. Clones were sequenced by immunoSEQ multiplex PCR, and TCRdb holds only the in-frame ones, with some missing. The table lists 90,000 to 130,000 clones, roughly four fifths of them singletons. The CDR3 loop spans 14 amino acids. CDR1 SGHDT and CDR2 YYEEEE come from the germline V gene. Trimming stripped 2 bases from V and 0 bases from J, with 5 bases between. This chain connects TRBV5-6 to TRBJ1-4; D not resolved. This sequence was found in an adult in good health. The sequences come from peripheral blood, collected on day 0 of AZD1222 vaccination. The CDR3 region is CASSFKATNEKLFF. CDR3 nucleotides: TGTGCCAGCAGCTTCAAGGCAACTAATGAAAAACTGTTTTTT. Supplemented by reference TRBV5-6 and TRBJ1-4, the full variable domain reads DAGVTQSPTHLIKTRGQQVTLRCSPKSGHDTVSWYQQALGQGPQFIFQYYEEEERQRGNFPDRFSGHQFPNYSSELNVNALLLGDSALYLCASSFKATNEKLFFGSGTQLSVL.